Below, one TCR beta chain is given with its context. In the study's own analysis: How many nucleated cells were present was estimated from reference gene primer amplification. The table came from immunoSEQ multiplex PCR; TCRdb's copy has only in-frame clones and leaves some out. D and trimming were read from the DNA, whereas the V and J calls and clone size are those reported in that table. In the table there are tens of thousands of clones, roughly 89% of which are singletons. The CDR3 covers 12 residues. Per the germline V gene, CDR1 is SQVTM and CDR2 is ANQGSEA. V lost 7 bases to trimming and J lost 4 bases; unmatched junction nucleotides: 5. These data are taken from a study of blood T cell repertoires in COVID-19. Across the whole study: From T cells, B-cell-depleted T cells, or PBMCs came the material, which was cDNA or gDNA.

This clonotype was sampled from a man aged 60-69 years with acute or convalescent COVID-19. The sample was peripheral blood. V gene TRBV29-1 combines with J gene TRBJ2-5; 8 positions match TRBD1. CDR3 region: CSAGQGAETQYF. The CDR3 DNA reads as TGCAGCGCCGGACAGGGAGCAGAGACCCAGTACTTC.